This T cell receptor beta chain derives from a study of CD8+CD57+ T cells in acquired aplastic anemia. Overall study: 3 to 3.5 ug was the average amount of DNA from sorted CD4+ and CD8+ cells.

The study profiled TCR beta VDJ and CDR3 using genomic DNA as template. Each CDR3 protein gets one entry after TCRdb re-called the reads with MiXCR. This table has tens of thousands of distinct CDR3 sequences, around 70% appearing once. This clonotype was seen only a few times. There are 13 residues in the CDR3. V lost 4 bases and J lost 8, with 11 bases in between. Germline V gene lookup returns CDR1 KGHDR and CDR2 SFDVKD. This sequence was found in a human donor in good health, serving as a control. Sequencing input: sorted CD4+, CD8+, or CD8+CD57+ T cells (not recorded which) from PBMCs. V usage is TRBV24-1 and J usage is TRBJ2-1; D not certain. CDR3 amino acids: CATSDEGWHEQFF. CDR3 bases: TGTGCCACCAGTGACGAAGGGTGGCATGAGCAGTTCTTC.